Listed here is a single T cell receptor beta chain. The data were produced by immunoSEQ multiplex PCR, yet TCRdb's version contains in-frame clones alone and is incomplete. The sample yields about 210,000 clones, about 82% seen once. This sample is drawn from a study of blood T cell repertoires in COVID-19. The V and J ends lost 7 bases and 8 bases, in that order; junction bases with no gene match: 12. The CDR3 has 14 amino acids. Germline V gives CDR1 SGDLS, CDR2 YYNGEE. Sample: PBMCs or T cells enriched from blood (not recorded which). The chain links TRBV9 to TRBJ2-1; 7 bases align to TRBD2. The source of this sequence is a man aged 35 to 55 with acute COVID-19. DNA of the CDR3: TGTGCCAGCGGAGGGGCAGCGGGAACCGATGAGCAGTTCTTC. This gives the protein CASGGAAGTDEQFF.